Here is one T cell receptor (beta chain) with its context. The germline V and J ends were trimmed by 5 bases and 7 bases, with 21 bases remaining between them. This CDR3 is built from 15 residues. Germline values: CDR1 SQVTM, CDR2 ANQGSEA. This sample was included in a study of blood T cell repertoires in COVID-19. The wider study: The samples span acute and convalescent COVID-19 from the United States, Italy and Spain. T cells, B-cell-depleted T cells, or PBMCs supplied cDNA or gDNA.

Authors' methods: Quantification of nucleated cells was approximated via reference gene primer amplification. The table came from immunoSEQ multiplex PCR; TCRdb's copy has only in-frame clones and leaves some out. V and J calls and clone size follow that table, whereas D and trimming were derived from the DNA. The sample holds 85,000 to 120,000 clones, 80% to 90% seen once. The receptor was derived from a man aged 35 to 55 with active or convalescent COVID-19. The gene calls are TRBV29-1 and TRBJ2-1; perhaps TRBD2 as D (6 bases). Sequenced: peripheral blood. DNA of the CDR3: TGCAGCGTTCTGATCGCGGGAAGGGAGTGGAATGAGCAGTTCTTC. Amino acid sequence: CSVLIAGREWNEQFF.